This T cell receptor beta chain was recovered during a study of blood T cell repertoires in COVID-19. Study background: PBMCs, B-cell-depleted T cells, or T cells were the source of the cDNA or gDNA that made up the material.

Study processing details: Nucleated cell counts were estimated from reference gene primer amplification. Sequenced by immunoSEQ multiplex PCR; TCRdb stores in-frame clones only, minus some. V, J and clone size derive from that table, while D and trimming were established from the DNA sequence. This table holds approximately 150,000 clones, about 90% found once. Germline-derived CDR1 and CDR2 are MNHEY and SMNVEV (reference sequence). The CDR3 spans 16 residues. V lost 8 bases, J lost 1 base, and 12 bases stayed unmatched. The receptor was derived from a human donor with acute COVID-19. The donor label of this sample is uncertain. Sample: PBMCs or T cells enriched from blood (not recorded which). This chain connects TRBV27 to TRBJ2-3, with 7 bases that match TRBD1. This CDR3 reads CASGRQGLARTDTQYF. CDR3 bases: TGTGCCAGCGGACGACAGGGCCTCGCGCGCACAGATACGCAGTATTTT.